The 20 T cell receptor beta chains below were found in one sample sequenced in a study of Ad26.COV2.S vaccination and SARS-CoV-2 variants. Treatment in this sample: roughly 19 received Ad26.COV2.S at low or high dose, single or two shots; several received placebo; per-sample allocation not given. Day 63 following the first vaccine or placebo injection was when the samples were taken. Sequencing was performed with immunoSEQ multiplex PCR; in TCRdb, only in-frame clones are kept and a portion is missing. The sample holds 300,000 to 400,000 clones, roughly 84% seen once. This specimen consisted of peripheral blood, obtained in a trial of Ad26.COV2.S vaccine versus placebo. These receptors all stem from a person between 18 and 60 years old who received the Ad26.COV2.S COVID-19 vaccine or a placebo.

This sequence joins TRBV9 and TRBJ2-3; the D gene is possibly TRBD2 (7 bases). V was pared by 0 bases and J by 4 bases, with 15 bases between. Germline CDR1 and CDR2: SGDLS and YYNGEE. This CDR3 is built from 16 residues. The CDR3 sequence: CASSVGLAEGADTQYF. CDR3 nucleotide sequence: TGTGCCAGCAGCGTAGGACTAGCAGAGGGGGCAGATACGCAGTATTTT.

This clone was detected only a few times. J is TRBJ2-7 and V is TRBV7-9, with 8 nucleotides matching TRBD1. CDR1 and CDR2 (germline): SEHNR, FQNEAQ (reference sequence). This CDR3 contains 14 residues. V trimming: 7 bases; J trimming: 4 bases; junction bases outside the gene matches: 9. The CDR3 is CASTQTGAVYEQYF. DNA of the CDR3: TGTGCCAGCACCCAGACAGGGGCGGTTTACGAGCAGTACTTC. Supplemented by reference TRBV7-9 and TRBJ2-7, the full variable domain reads DTGVSQNPRHKITKRGQNVTFRCDPISEHNRLYWYRQTLGQGPEFLTYFQNEAQLEKSRLLSDRFSAERPKGSFSTLEIQRTEQGDSAMYLCASTQTGAVYEQYFGPGTRLTVT.

The chain has TRBV6-4 and TRBJ2-1, with D maybe TRBD2 (7 bases). The V end was cut by 8 bases, the J end by 5 bases, with 19 bases between. This CDR3 contains 15 residues. Germline CDR1 and CDR2: MRHNA and SNTAGT. The CDR3 DNA sequence: TGTGCCAGCTCCACTTGGAGGGGGGGGAACAATGAGCAGTTCTTC. Encoded protein: CASSTWRGGNNEQFF.

The chain has TRBV27 and TRBJ2-7; D is perhaps TRBD1 (7 bases). Germline CDR1 reads MNHEY; CDR2 reads SMNVEV (reference sequence). Between the trimmed V and J ends, which lost 8 bases and 2 bases, there was a span of 10 bases. CDR3 length: 12 amino acids. The CDR3 DNA follows: TGTGCCAGCCGGGGGACAGCCTACGAGCAGTACTTC. Translated, it gives CASRGTAYEQYF.

This chain connects TRBV7-9 to TRBJ1-3; D is undetermined. CDR1 and CDR2 from the germline V gene are SEHNR and FQNEAQ (reference sequence). V dropped 5 bases and J dropped 3 bases, with 14 bases sitting between them. The CDR3 is 15 residues long. The CDR3 DNA reads TGTGCCAGCAGCCCGGACTGGGAGGGTGGAAACACCATATATTTT. Protein: CASSPDWEGGNTIYF.

CDR3 sequence: CASSDGWRQPQHF. For the CDR3, the DNA is TGTGCCAGCAGTGACGGGTGGCGGCAGCCCCAGCATTTT. V usage is TRBV6-1 and J usage is TRBJ1-5; D is unclear. Deletions cut 3 bases from V and 7 bases from J, with 10 bases between. Germline CDR1 reads MNHNS; CDR2 reads SASEGT. This CDR3 comprises 13 residues.

The rearrangement uses TRBV2 and TRBJ1-5; no clear D. This CDR3 spans 17 amino acids. The germline V and J ends were trimmed by 3 bases and 0 bases, with 15 bases remaining between them. Germline loops: CDR1 SNHLY, CDR2 FYNNEI. CDR3 in DNA: TGTGCCAGCAGTGATAGGGCGCAGGAACTTAGCAATCAGCCCCAGCATTTT. This gives the protein CASSDRAQELSNQPQHF.

The rearrangement joins TRBV5-4 to TRBJ1-1; maybe TRBD1 (5 bases). The germline V gene encodes CDR1 SGHNT and CDR2 YYREEE (reference sequence). V lost 1 base and J 4 bases, leaving 8 bases between the germline ends. The CDR3 length is 13 residues. The CDR3 bases are TGTGCCAGCAGCTTGTGGGGGGGCACTGAAGCTTTCTTT. Translated: CASSLWGGTEAFF. The variable domain in full, with the rest retrieved from reference TRBV5-4 and TRBJ1-1, is ETGVTQSPTHLIKTRGQQVTLRCSSQSGHNTVSWYQQALGQGPQFIFQYYREEENGRGNFPPRFSGLQFPNYSSELNVNALELDDSALYLCASSLWGGTEAFFGQGTRLTVV.

The chain couples TRBV9 to TRBJ2-1; 9 bases are shared with TRBD2. This CDR3 is 17 amino acids long. Per the germline V gene, CDR1 is SGDLS and CDR2 is YYNGEE. V was clipped by 0 bases and J by 6 bases; unmatched bases: 10. In DNA, the CDR3 is TGTGCCAGCAGCGTAGTAGCGGGGGCTCCAAGAGGCAATGAGCAGTTCTTC. Residues: CASSVVAGAPRGNEQFF.

This chain links TRBV27 with TRBJ2-3; no clear D gene. The CDR3 is 15 amino acids. The V gene lost 5 bases and the J gene lost 0 bases, with 12 bases spanning the gap. Per the germline V gene, CDR1 is MNHEY and CDR2 is SMNVEV (reference sequence). DNA of the CDR3: TGTGCCAGCAGTCCGCAAGTACCTAGCACAGATACGCAGTATTTT. Protein sequence: CASSPQVPSTDTQYF.

V is TRBV5-1 and J is TRBJ2-3; TRBD2 matches at 12 bases. The CDR3 is 17 residues long. With V trimmed by 0 bases and J by 4 bases, 6 bases remained unmatched. Germline V gives CDR1 SGHRS, CDR2 YFSETQ. The CDR3 nucleotides read TGCGCCAGCAGCTTGGGCTCTAGCGGGGGGGCTTCAGATACGCAGTATTTT. It codes for CASSLGSSGGASDTQYF.

The genes are TRBV11-3 and TRBJ1-6; possibly TRBD1 for D (5 bases). This CDR3 spans 17 amino acids. CDR1 and CDR2 from the germline V gene are SGHNT and YENEEA. V was shortened by 3 bases and J by 0 bases, with 12 bases between the two germline ends. The CDR3 loop reads CASSFRHQGSYNSPLHF. The CDR3 bases are TGTGCCAGCAGCTTCCGCCATCAGGGCTCCTATAATTCACCCCTCCACTTT.

The chain carries TRBV12-3 or TRBV12-4 and TRBJ1-5, with D possibly matching TRBD1 (6 bases). CDR3 size: 12 residues. With 8 bases removed from V and 5 bases from J, the gap between germline ends came to 10 bases. The DNA of the CDR3 is TGTGCCAGCTCAGGGGATCATCAGCCCCAGCATTTT. It translates to CASSGDHQPQHF.

The J gene is TRBJ1-1, the V gene TRBV27; 10 bases fit TRBD1. Germline CDR1 reads MNHEY; CDR2 reads SMNVEV (reference sequence). This CDR3 is 15 amino acids long. V dropped 7 bases and J dropped 3; count of bases not matched to a gene: 8. CDR3 nucleotides: TGTGCCAGCACTCCCCTCGGGACAGGGGACACTGAAGCTTTCTTT. Encoded protein: CASTPLGTGDTEAFF.

The V call is TRBV29-1, the J call TRBJ1-5, with a weak D call TRBD1 (5 bases). The CDR3 covers 13 residues. V shed 4 bases and J shed 5 bases, with 12 bases lying between them. Per germline, CDR1 SQVTM and CDR2 ANQGSEA. CDR3 amino acids: CSVAYRKDQPQHF. In DNA, the CDR3 is TGCAGCGTTGCCTACAGGAAAGATCAGCCCCAGCATTTT.

This clone was seen a single time. The V gene is TRBV19, the J gene TRBJ2-7; 8 nucleotides agree with TRBD1. The junction had 12 bases not matched to a gene; V was cut back by 5 bases and J by 12 bases. The CDR3 covers 13 residues. The germline V gene has CDR1 LNHDA and CDR2 SQIVND (reference sequence). CDR3 protein: CASSPMDRARLYF. Written as DNA, the CDR3 is TGTGCCAGTAGTCCAATGGACAGGGCGCGCCTGTACTTC. Supplemented by reference TRBV19 and TRBJ2-7, the full variable domain reads DGGITQSPKYLFRKEGQNVTLSCEQNLNHDAMYWYRQDPGQGLRLIYYSQIVNDFQKGDIAEGYSVSREKKESFPLTVTSAQKNPTAFYLCASSPMDRARLYFGPGTRLTVT.

A note on this clone: The sample holds other DNA sequences that translate to the same CDR3. The chain combines TRBV5-1 with TRBJ2-7, with D perhaps matching TRBD1 (6 bases). The V gene's germline CDR1 is SGHRS and CDR2 YFSETQ. V was cut by 2 bases and J by 3 bases, with 6 bases left in between. This CDR3 contains 12 residues. CDR3 loop: CASSLQGYEQYF. The CDR3 DNA is TGCGCCAGCAGCTTACAGGGCTACGAGCAGTACTTC.

This chain links TRBV7-9 with TRBJ1-2; 8 bases match TRBD1. Germline V gives CDR1 SEHNR, CDR2 FQNEAQ (reference sequence). Trimming took 5 bases from V and 3 from J; bases not matched to a gene: 11. CDR3 length: 16 amino acids. CDR3 sequence (DNA): TGTGCCAGCAGCGAACCAAGGACAGGGAGGTACTATGGCTACACCTTC. Translation: CASSEPRTGRYYGYTF. Complete variable domain (other parts from reference TRBV7-9 and TRBJ1-2): DTGVSQNPRHKITKRGQNVTFRCDPISEHNRLYWYRQTLGQGPEFLTYFQNEAQLEKSRLLSDRFSAERPKGSFSTLEIQRTEQGDSAMYLCASSEPRTGRYYGYTFGSGTRLTVV.

The genes are TRBV7-2 and TRBJ2-7, with 9 nucleotides matching TRBD2. The trim removed 0 bases at V and 2 bases at J, leaving 2 bases unmatched. Looked up from germline, CDR1 is SGHTA and CDR2 is FQGNSA. The CDR3 is made up of 15 amino acids. DNA of the CDR3: TGTGCCAGCAGCTTAGCCCTAGCGGGGACCTACGAGCAGTACTTC. The encoded protein is CASSLALAGTYEQYF.

V usage is TRBV27 and J usage is TRBJ1-1; no clear D. CDR1 MNHEY and CDR2 SMNVEV come from the germline V gene (reference sequence). The CDR3 runs 15 residues. V was clipped by 3 bases and J by 5 bases, with 16 bases between them. This chain's CDR3 is CASSFSGRVETEAFF. The CDR3 DNA reads TGTGCCAGCAGTTTTTCTGGCAGAGTGGAGACTGAAGCTTTCTTT.